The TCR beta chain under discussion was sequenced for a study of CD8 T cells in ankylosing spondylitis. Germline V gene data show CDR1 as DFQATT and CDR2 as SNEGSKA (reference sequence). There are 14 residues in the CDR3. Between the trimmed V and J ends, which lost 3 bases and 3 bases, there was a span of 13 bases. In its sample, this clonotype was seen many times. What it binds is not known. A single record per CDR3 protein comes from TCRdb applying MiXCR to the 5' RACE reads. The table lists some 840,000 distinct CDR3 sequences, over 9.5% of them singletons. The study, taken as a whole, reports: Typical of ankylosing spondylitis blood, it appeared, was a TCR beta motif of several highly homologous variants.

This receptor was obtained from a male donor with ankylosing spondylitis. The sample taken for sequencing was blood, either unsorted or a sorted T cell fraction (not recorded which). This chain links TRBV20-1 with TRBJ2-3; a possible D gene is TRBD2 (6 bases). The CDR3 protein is CSARRDLLTDTQYF. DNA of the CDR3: TGCAGTGCTAGGAGGGACTTATTAACAGATACGCAGTATTTT.